These 2 T cell receptor beta chains were sequenced from one sample in a study of graft-versus-host responses after intestinal transplantation. Generated by immunoSEQ multiplex PCR, the TCRdb table keeps only in-frame clones and is missing some. The repertoire holds some 96,000 clones, with 87% as singletons. Their target antigens are unknown. The specimen comprised unstimulated CD4+ T cells sorted from spleen or lymph node cells, sampled before transplant. These receptors were taken from a human donor who was the organ donor for an intestinal transplant.

Comments on this clone: The sample carries other DNA sequences with the same CDR3. This rearrangement joins TRBV4-2 to TRBJ2-2; D is unresolved. CDR1 and CDR2 from the germline V gene are LGHNA and YNFKEQ. V shed 4 bases and J shed 2 bases, with 11 bases lying between them. The CDR3 totals 15 residues. In DNA form, the CDR3 reads TGTGCCAGCAGCCCTCGGACCCGTAACACCGGGGAGCTGTTTTTT. This translates into CASSPRTRNTGELFF.

This chain links TRBV5-8 with TRBJ1-5, with TRBD1 matching over 8 bases. Germline V CDR1 and CDR2: SGHTS, YDEGEE. The V segment lost 0 bases and the J segment 3 bases; nucleotides outside the gene matches: 2. The CDR3 is made up of 15 amino acids. CDR3 sequence reads: CASSLGTGNNQPQHF. Written as DNA, the CDR3 is TGTGCCAGCAGCTTGGGGACAGGGAACAATCAGCCCCAGCATTTT.